The present TCR beta chain was sequenced within a study of human T cells and chemical hapten exposure. Study information: Minor pooled library volume differences mainly drove per-sample TCR yield variation.

Germline values: CDR1 SGHNT, CDR2 YYREEE (reference sequence). The V and J ends lost 2 bases and 3 bases, in that order; junction bases with no gene match: 14. This CDR3 region has 18 residues. Each CDR3 protein is one row after TCRdb ran MiXCR on the RACE reads. Of under 90,000 distinct CDR3 sequences in the sample, roughly a tenth are singletons; the top ten hold around 3.6%. Time point meaning: pre-sensitization, week 0. Treatment: therapeutic diphenylcyclopropenone sensitization with weekly scalp DPC. The template was total RNA from unfractionated whole blood. Many counts were recorded for this clonotype.

The chain recombines TRBV5-4 with TRBJ2-3, with 8 bases that match TRBD2. The receptor was isolated from a woman aged 40 to 49 with alopecia areata. Some clones in this sample may be carry-over from other donors' samples. The sequences come from whole blood, collected in connection with sensitization to the hapten diphenylcyclopropenone (DPC). The CDR3 coding sequence is TGTGCCAGCAGCTTCTATTATGGAGGCGGGGGGACTACAGATACGCAGTATTTT. This translates into CASSFYYGGGGTTDTQYF.